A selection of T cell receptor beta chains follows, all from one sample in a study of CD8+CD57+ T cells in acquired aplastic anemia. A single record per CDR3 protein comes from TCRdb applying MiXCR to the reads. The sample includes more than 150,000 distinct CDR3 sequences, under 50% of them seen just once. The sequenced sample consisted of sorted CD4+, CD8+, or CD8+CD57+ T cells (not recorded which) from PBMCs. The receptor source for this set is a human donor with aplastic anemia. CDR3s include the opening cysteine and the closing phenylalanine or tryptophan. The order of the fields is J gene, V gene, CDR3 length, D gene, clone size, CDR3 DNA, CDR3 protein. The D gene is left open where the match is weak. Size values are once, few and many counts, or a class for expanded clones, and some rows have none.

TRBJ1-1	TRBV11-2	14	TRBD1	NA	TGTGCCAGCAGCGCCTCGGGGACAGGCACTGAAGCTTTCTTT	CASSASGTGTEAFF
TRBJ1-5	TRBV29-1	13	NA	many	TGCAGCGTTGCGGACAGTAGCAATCAGCCCCAGCATTTT	CSVADSSNQPQHF
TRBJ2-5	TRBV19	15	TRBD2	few	TGTGCCAGTACCGACATGGGGGGAGGGATCGAGACCCAGTACTTC	CASTDMGGGIETQYF
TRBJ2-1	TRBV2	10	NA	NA	TGTGCCAGCAGCTTAGTCACTCAGTTCTTC	CASSLVTQFF
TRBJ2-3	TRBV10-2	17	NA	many	TGCGCCAGCAGTGAGTCGGGGGCGGGGGCTAGCACAGATACGCAGTATTTT	CASSESGAGASTDTQYF
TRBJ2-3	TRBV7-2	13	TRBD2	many	TGTGCCAGCAGCTTATGGGGACTAGCGGAGCAGTATTTT	CASSLWGLAEQYF
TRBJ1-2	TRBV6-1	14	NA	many	TGTGCCAGCATCTCCTCCGGGACGCCCTATGGCTACACCTTC	CASISSGTPYGYTF
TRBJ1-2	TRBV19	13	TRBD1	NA	TGTGCCAGTACTGACAGGGGGCCCTATGGCTACACCTTC	CASTDRGPYGYTF
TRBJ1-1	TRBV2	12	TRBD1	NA	TGTGCCAGCAACCTCAGGGGGACTGAAGCTTTCTTT	CASNLRGTEAFF
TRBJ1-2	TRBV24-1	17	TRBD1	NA	TGTGCCACCAGTGCCCCCGGGGGACAGGGGACAAACTATGGCTACACCTTC	CATSAPGGQGTNYGYTF
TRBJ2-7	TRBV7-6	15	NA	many	TGTGCCAGCAGCCCGAACACACAACCGACCTACGAGCAGTACTTC	CASSPNTQPTYEQYF
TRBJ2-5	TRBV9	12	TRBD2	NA	TGTGCCAGACAACTAGCGTCGGAGACCCAGTACTTC	CARQLASETQYF
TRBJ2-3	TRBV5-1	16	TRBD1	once	TGCGCCAGCAGCTTGGAGGGGACAGGGGTTGCAGATACGCAGTATTTT	CASSLEGTGVADTQYF
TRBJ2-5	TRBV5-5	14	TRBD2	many	TGTGCCAGCAGCTTTACGCGGGGGAGGGAGACCCAGTACTTC	CASSFTRGRETQYF
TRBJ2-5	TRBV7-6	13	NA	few	TGTGCCAGCAGCTTTGTGAGGGGGGAGACCCAGTACTTC	CASSFVRGETQYF
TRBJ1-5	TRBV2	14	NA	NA	TGTGCCAGCAGTGAGATCTGGAGCAATCAGCCCCAGCATTTT	CASSEIWSNQPQHF
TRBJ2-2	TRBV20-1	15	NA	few	TGCAGTGCTAGAGATTGGGCAGGGACCACCGGGGAGCTGTTTTTT	CSARDWAGTTGELFF
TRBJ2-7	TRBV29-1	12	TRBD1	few	TGCAGCGTTGAGGACAGGGACTACGAGCAGTACTTC	CSVEDRDYEQYF
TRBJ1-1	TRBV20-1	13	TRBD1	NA	TGCAGTGCTCGAACAGGGGCGGGCACTGAAGCTTTCTTT	CSARTGAGTEAFF
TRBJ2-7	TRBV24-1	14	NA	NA	TGTGCCACCAGTGAGGGAAGCGACTCCTACGAGCAGTACTTC	CATSEGSDSYEQYF
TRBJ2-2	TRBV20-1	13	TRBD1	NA	TGCAGTGCTAGGACAGGGGTCACCGGGGAGCTGTTTTTT	CSARTGVTGELFF
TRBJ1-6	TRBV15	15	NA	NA	TGTGCCACCAGCAGAGGGGGACGGGATAATTCACCCCTCCACTTT	CATSRGGRDNSPLHF
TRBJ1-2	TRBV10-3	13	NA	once	TGTGCCATCATGAGCACCGCTAACTATGGCTACACCTTC	CAIMSTANYGYTF
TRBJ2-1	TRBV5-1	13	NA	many	TGCGCCAGCTCTTCCTCTGGGAGTGGTGAGCAGTTCTTC	CASSSSGSGEQFF
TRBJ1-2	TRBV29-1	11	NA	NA	TGCAGCGTTGGTGTCAACTATGGCTACACCTTC	CSVGVNYGYTF
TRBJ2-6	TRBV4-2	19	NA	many	TGTGCCAGCAGCCAAGATCAGGGGACACCAAGCTCTGGGGCCAACGTCCTGACTTTC	CASSQDQGTPSSGANVLTF
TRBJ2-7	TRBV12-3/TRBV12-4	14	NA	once	TGTGCCAGCAGTTCCGACCCGGGGAACTACGAGCAGTACTTC	CASSSDPGNYEQYF
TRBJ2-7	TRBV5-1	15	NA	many	TGCGCCAGCAGCCCTTACTCGGGAGAGGAGAGCGAGCAGTACTTC	CASSPYSGEESEQYF
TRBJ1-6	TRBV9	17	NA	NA	TGTGCCAGCAGTGCCACCGACAGCTGGGCTGGTAATTCACCCCTCCACTTT	CASSATDSWAGNSPLHF